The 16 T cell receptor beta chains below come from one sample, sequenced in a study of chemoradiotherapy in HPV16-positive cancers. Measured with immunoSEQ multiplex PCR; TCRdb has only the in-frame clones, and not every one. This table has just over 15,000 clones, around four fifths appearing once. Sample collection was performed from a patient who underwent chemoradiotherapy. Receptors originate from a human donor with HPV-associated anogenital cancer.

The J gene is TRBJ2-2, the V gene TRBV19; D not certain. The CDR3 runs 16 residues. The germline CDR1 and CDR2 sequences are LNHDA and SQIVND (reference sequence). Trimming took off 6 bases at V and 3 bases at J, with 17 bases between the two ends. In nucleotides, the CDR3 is TGTGCCAGTAGGGCTTCCAGACGGCGGCACACCGGGGAGCTGTTTTTT. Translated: CASRASRRRHTGELFF.

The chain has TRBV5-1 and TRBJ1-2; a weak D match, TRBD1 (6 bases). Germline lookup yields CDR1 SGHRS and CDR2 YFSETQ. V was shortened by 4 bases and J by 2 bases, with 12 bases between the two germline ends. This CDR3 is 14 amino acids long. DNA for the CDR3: TGCGCCAGCAGCGCACAGGGCGAAAACTATGGCTACACCTTC. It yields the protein CASSAQGENYGYTF.

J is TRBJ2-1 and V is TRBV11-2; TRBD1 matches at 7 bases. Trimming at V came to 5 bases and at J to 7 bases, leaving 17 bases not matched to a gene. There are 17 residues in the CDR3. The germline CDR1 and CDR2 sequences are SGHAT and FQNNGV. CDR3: CASSLYSEGALGNEQFF. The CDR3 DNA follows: TGTGCCAGCAGCCTCTATTCTGAGGGGGCGCTAGGAAATGAGCAGTTCTTC.

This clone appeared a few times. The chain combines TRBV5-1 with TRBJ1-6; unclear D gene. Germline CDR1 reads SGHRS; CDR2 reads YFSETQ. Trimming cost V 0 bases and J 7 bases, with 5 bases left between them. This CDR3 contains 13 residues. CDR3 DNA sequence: TGCGCCAGCAGCTTGGATAGAAATTCACCCCTCCACTTT. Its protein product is CASSLDRNSPLHF.

CDR3 in DNA: TGTGCCAGCAGTGGGACTAGCGGAATCACAGATACGCAGTATTTT. Translation gives CASSGTSGITDTQYF. The gene calls are TRBV25-1 and TRBJ2-3; 10 bases align to TRBD2. The CDR3 consists of 15 residues. Trimming cost V 4 bases and J 2 bases; bases outside gene matches: 3. CDR1 and CDR2 from the germline V gene are MGHDK and SYGVNS.

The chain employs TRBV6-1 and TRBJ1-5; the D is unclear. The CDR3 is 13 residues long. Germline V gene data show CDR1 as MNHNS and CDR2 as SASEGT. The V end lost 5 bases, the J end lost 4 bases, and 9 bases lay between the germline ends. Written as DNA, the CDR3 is TGTGCCAGCAGTCCGACGGGTAATCAGCCCCAGCATTTT. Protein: CASSPTGNQPQHF.

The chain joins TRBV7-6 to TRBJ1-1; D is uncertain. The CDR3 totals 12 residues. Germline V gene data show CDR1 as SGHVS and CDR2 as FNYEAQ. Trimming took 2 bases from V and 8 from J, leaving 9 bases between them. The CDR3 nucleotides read TGTGCCAGCAGCTTATCGGGCGGGGAAGCTTTCTTT. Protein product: CASSLSGGEAFF.

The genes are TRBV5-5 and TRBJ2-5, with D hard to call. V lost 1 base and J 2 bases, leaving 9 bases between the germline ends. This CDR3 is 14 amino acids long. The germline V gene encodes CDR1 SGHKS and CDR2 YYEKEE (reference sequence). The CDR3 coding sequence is TGTGCCAGCAGCTTGTTTCGTATACAAGAGACCCAGTACTTC. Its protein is CASSLFRIQETQYF.

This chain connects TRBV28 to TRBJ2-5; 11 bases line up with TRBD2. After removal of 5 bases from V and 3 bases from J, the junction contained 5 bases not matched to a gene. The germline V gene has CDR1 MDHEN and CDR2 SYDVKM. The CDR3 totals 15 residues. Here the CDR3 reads CASSTPSGGKETQYF. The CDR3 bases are TGTGCCAGCAGTACCCCTAGCGGGGGGAAAGAGACCCAGTACTTC.

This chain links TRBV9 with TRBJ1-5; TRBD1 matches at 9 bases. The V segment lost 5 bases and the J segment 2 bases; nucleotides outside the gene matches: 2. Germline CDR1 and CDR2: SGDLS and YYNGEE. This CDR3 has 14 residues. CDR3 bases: TGTGCCAGCAGGGACAGGGGAGGCAATCAGCCCCAGCATTTT. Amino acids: CASRDRGGNQPQHF.

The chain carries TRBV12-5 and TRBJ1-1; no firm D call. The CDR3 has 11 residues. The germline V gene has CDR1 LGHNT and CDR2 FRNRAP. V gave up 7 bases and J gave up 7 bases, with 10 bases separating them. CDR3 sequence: CASALDHEAFF. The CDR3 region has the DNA TGTGCTAGTGCCCTGGACCATGAAGCTTTCTTT. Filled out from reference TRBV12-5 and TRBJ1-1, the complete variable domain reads DARVTQTPRHKVTEMGQEVTMRCQPILGHNTVFWYRQTMMQGLELLAYFRNRAPLDDSGMPKDRFSAEMPDATLATLKIQPSEPRDSAVYFCASALDHEAFFGQGTRLTVV.

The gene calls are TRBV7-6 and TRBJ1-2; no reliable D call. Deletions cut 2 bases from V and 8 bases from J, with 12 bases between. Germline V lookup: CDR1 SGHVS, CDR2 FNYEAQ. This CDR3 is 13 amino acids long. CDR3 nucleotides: TGTGCCAGCAGCTTATTCAATAGAGGCGGCTACACCTTC. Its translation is CASSLFNRGGYTF.

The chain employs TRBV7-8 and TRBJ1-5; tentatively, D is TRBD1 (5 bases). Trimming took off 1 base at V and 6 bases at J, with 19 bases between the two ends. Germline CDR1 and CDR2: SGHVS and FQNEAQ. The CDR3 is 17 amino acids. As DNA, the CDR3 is TGTGCCAGCAGCTTAGGAGATCGTAGGGGCTTCTCTCAGCCCCAGCATTTT. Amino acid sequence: CASSLGDRRGFSQPQHF.

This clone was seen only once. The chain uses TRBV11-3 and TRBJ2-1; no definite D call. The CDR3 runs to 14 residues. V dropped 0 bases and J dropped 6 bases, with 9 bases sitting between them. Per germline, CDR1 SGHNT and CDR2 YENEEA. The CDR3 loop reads CASSLDGRVNEQFF. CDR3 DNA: TGTGCCAGCAGCTTAGATGGCCGCGTCAATGAGCAGTTCTTC.

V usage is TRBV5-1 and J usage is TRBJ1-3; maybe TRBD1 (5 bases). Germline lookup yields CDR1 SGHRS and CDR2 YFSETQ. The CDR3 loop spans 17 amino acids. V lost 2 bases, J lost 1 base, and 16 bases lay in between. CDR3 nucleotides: TGCGCCAGCAGCTTTGGGGCTTTATCGGTTTCTGGAAACACCATATATTTT. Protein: CASSFGALSVSGNTIYF. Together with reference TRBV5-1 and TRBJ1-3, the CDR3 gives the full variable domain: KAGVTQTPRYLIKTRGQQVTLSCSPISGHRSVSWYQQTPGQGLQFLFEYFSETQRNKGNFPGRFSGRQFSNSRSEMNVSTLELGDSALYLCASSFGALSVSGNTIYFGEGSWLTVV.

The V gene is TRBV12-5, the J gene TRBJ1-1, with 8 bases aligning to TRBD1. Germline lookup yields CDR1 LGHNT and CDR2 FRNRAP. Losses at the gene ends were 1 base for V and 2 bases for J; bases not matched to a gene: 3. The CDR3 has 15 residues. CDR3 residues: CASGLGQGINTEAFF. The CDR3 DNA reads TGTGCTAGTGGTTTGGGACAGGGGATTAACACTGAAGCTTTCTTT.